In this sample, the clone carrying this T cell receptor beta chain turned up a few times. The sample belongs to a study of blood T cell repertoires in COVID-19. Across the whole study: Some COVID-19 samples were acute and others convalescent; all came from the United States, Italy and Spain. T cells, B-cell-depleted T cells, or PBMCs supplied cDNA or gDNA.

V lost 4 bases and J 3 bases, leaving 22 bases between the germline ends. The CDR3 sequence is 17 residues long. Germline V lookup: CDR1 SGHRS, CDR2 YFSETQ. In the original analysis: Reference gene primer amplification yielded estimated nucleated cell counts. Sequenced by immunoSEQ multiplex PCR; TCRdb stores in-frame clones only, minus some. V and J calls and clone size follow that table, whereas D and trimming were derived from the DNA. The table records under 200,000 clones, about 85% of them present only once. The rearrangement uses TRBV5-1 and TRBJ1-1; D may be TRBD1 (6 bases). The TCR originated in an elderly woman in a cohort sampled during active or convalescent COVID-19. The specimen sequenced was peripheral blood. CDR3 sequence reads: CASSKGTRGLGDTEAFF. In nucleotides, the CDR3 is TGCGCCAGCAGCAAAGGGACACGCGGGTTAGGTGACACTGAAGCTTTCTTT.